This entry lists 25 T cell receptor beta chains sequenced from one sample in a study of blood T cell repertoires in COVID-19. Repertoires were generated with immunoSEQ multiplex PCR, while TCRdb's copy carries only in-frame clones and drops some. There are some 38,000 clones in the sample; 90% occur only once, and 20% to 25% lies in the top ten. The sample taken for sequencing was peripheral blood. The receptors shown here come from a man aged 55 to 70 with active or convalescent COVID-19.

The chain carries TRBV3-1 (or the pseudogene TRBV3-2) and TRBJ1-2, with 7 bases fitting TRBD1. V was pared by 3 bases and J by 5 bases, with 6 bases of the junction left unmatched. The germline gives CDR1 LGHDT, CDR2 YNNKEL (reference sequence). The CDR3 loop spans 14 amino acids. CDR3 amino acids: CASSHLGQEYGYTF. CDR3 DNA: TGTGCCAGCAGCCACCTAGGACAGGAGTATGGCTACACCTTC.

V gene TRBV9 combines with J gene TRBJ1-1; no definite D call. Trimming shortened V by 3 bases and J by 8 bases, and 23 bases separated the two germline ends. Germline V gene sequence: CDR1 SGDLS, CDR2 YYNGEE. The CDR3 consists of 16 residues. CDR3 residues: CASSGGITEGKREAFF. CDR3 sequence (DNA): TGTGCCAGCAGCGGGGGAATAACAGAGGGCAAGAGGGAAGCTTTCTTT. Full variable domain (rest looked up from reference TRBV9 and TRBJ1-1): DSGVTQTPKHLITATGQRVTLRCSPRSGDLSVYWYQQSLDQGLQFLIQYYNGEERAKGNILERFSAQQFPDLHSELNLSSLELGDSALYFCASSGGITEGKREAFFGQGTRLTVV.

The chain uses TRBV9 and TRBJ1-6; maybe TRBD1 (6 bases). This CDR3 contains 15 residues. Germline CDR1 is SGDLS and CDR2 is YYNGEE. Trimming removed 0 bases from V and 5 bases from J, with 9 bases in between. The CDR3 region has the DNA TGTGCCAGCAGCGTAGGAGGGGGTAATAATTCACCCCTCCACTTT. It codes for CASSVGGGNNSPLHF.

The chain recombines TRBV29-1 with TRBJ2-7; 7 bases map to TRBD1. Germline CDR1 SQVTM, CDR2 ANQGSEA. V trimming: 1 base; J trimming: 7 bases; junction bases outside the gene matches: 19. This CDR3 has 17 residues. The CDR3 is CSVEVWTGGLTGTEQYF. CDR3 nucleotide sequence: TGCAGCGTTGAAGTTTGGACAGGAGGTCTTACCGGCACGGAGCAGTACTTC.

This clone was seen just once. The chain carries TRBV19 and TRBJ1-3; D is possibly TRBD1 (5 bases). CDR3 length: 16 residues. Germline V gives CDR1 LNHDA, CDR2 SQIVND (reference sequence). Trimming removed 5 bases from V and 4 bases from J, with 18 bases in between. CDR3 in DNA: TGTGCCAGTAGTGCCCCGGGGCGGGGCCCAGGAAACACCATATATTTT. It specifies CASSAPGRGPGNTIYF.

The chain couples TRBV5-1 to TRBJ2-3; 11 nucleotides line up with TRBD2. Germline values: CDR1 SGHRS, CDR2 YFSETQ. This CDR3 region has 18 residues. Trimming took 2 bases from V and 2 from J; bases not matched to a gene: 10. The DNA for the CDR3 is TGCGCCAGCAGCTTAGATCCCGGGACTAGCGGACCCACAGATACGCAGTATTTT. Its protein product is CASSLDPGTSGPTDTQYF.

CDR3 DNA: TGTGCCAGCTCACAGACAGGGGGTAATTCACCCCTCCACTTT. The encoded protein is CASSQTGGNSPLHF. The rearrangement joins TRBV18 to TRBJ1-6; 9 bases map to TRBD1. CDR1 and CDR2 from the germline V gene are KGHSH and LQKENI. The CDR3 is made up of 14 amino acids. Losses at the gene ends were 4 bases for V and 6 bases for J; bases not matched to a gene: 1.

The CDR3 DNA reads TGCGCCAGCAGTTTTGGGGCGGACCGAACAGATACGCAGTATTTT. The encoded protein is CASSFGADRTDTQYF. The chain joins TRBV5-1 to TRBJ2-3; tentative D call: TRBD1 (5 bases). CDR1 SGHRS and CDR2 YFSETQ come from the germline V gene. V was clipped by 5 bases and J by 3 bases, with 16 bases between them. The CDR3 is made up of 15 amino acids.

V is TRBV7-3 and J is TRBJ2-1; D is uncertain. The CDR3 totals 16 residues. The V gene's germline CDR1 is SGHTA and CDR2 FQGTGA. V lost 1 base, J lost 0 bases, and 10 bases lay in between. The DNA of the CDR3 is TGTGCCAGCAGCTTAAACCCGACTCTCTCCTACAATGAGCAGTTCTTC. Its translation is CASSLNPTLSYNEQFF.

The V and J genes are TRBV7-9 and TRBJ2-5; the D gene is possibly TRBD1 (6 bases). The CDR3 totals 14 residues. V lost 6 bases, J lost 2 bases, and 13 bases lay in between. The germline V gene encodes CDR1 SEHNR and CDR2 FQNEAQ (reference sequence). The CDR3, as DNA: TGTGCCAGCAGGTCGACAGGTGGGCAAGAGACCCAGTACTTC. Encoded protein: CASRSTGGQETQYF.

The chain couples TRBV25-1 to TRBJ2-3; 11 bases fit TRBD2. Germline lookup yields CDR1 MGHDK and CDR2 SYGVNS. The CDR3 consists of 18 residues. V was pared by 5 bases and J by 6 bases, with 16 bases of the junction left unmatched. This chain's CDR3 is CASSKPGTSGHRVDTQYF. CDR3 coding DNA: TGTGCCAGCAGTAAACCCGGGACTAGCGGCCACAGGGTGGATACGCAGTATTTT.

The V and J genes are TRBV23-1 and TRBJ2-7; 9 bases map to TRBD1. TRBV23-1 qualifies as an ORF whose function is uncertain. The CDR3 consists of 15 residues. The trim removed 2 bases at V and 2 bases at J, leaving 4 bases unmatched. The CDR3 DNA sequence: TGCGCCAGCAGTCAACCCGGGACAGGGACCTACGAGCAGTACTTC. Residues: CASSQPGTGTYEQYF.

The chain employs TRBV28 and TRBJ1-4; TRBD1 matches 7 bases. The CDR3 length is 14 residues. Losses at the gene ends were 7 bases for V and 8 bases for J; bases not matched to a gene: 10. Per germline, CDR1 MDHEN and CDR2 SYDVKM. The CDR3 coding sequence is TGTGCCAGCAAAAAAGGGGGCGGGATGGAAAAACTGTTTTTT. This translates into CASKKGGGMEKLFF. Drawing the rest from reference TRBV28 and TRBJ1-4, the complete variable domain is DVKVTQSSRYLVKRTGEKVFLECVQDMDHENMFWYRQDPGLGLRLIYFSYDVKMKEKGDIPEGYSVSREKKERFSLILESASTNQTSMYLCASKKGGGMEKLFFGSGTQLSVL.

The chain links TRBV3-1 (or the pseudogene TRBV3-2) to TRBJ2-2; D unclear. The CDR3 is made up of 15 amino acids. V was trimmed by 5 bases and J by 5 bases, leaving 15 bases between them. Germline V lookup: CDR1 LGHDT, CDR2 YNNKEL (reference sequence). CDR3 residues: CASSFTSGLTGELFF. The CDR3 bases are TGTGCCAGCAGCTTCACCTCAGGCTTGACCGGGGAGCTGTTTTTT.

The chain employs TRBV2 and TRBJ2-1, with D possibly matching TRBD2 (6 bases). Per the germline V gene, CDR1 is SNHLY and CDR2 is FYNNEI. The CDR3 totals 14 residues. The germline V and J ends were trimmed by 11 bases and 5 bases, with 19 bases remaining between them. The CDR3 spells CAGLAVTNHNEQFF. Written as DNA, the CDR3 is TGTGCCGGTTTAGCGGTAACGAACCACAATGAGCAGTTCTTC.

In nucleotides, the CDR3 is TGTGCCAGCAGCTTTTCGGGTCGGACCGGGGAGCTGTTTTTT. Translating gives CASSFSGRTGELFF. The V and J genes are TRBV11-2 and TRBJ2-2; D is unclear. CDR3 length: 14 residues. The ends were cut back, 3 bases at V and 5 bases at J, with 10 bases in the middle. The germline V gene encodes CDR1 SGHAT and CDR2 FQNNGV.

This clone was recorded a few times. The chain carries TRBV19 and TRBJ1-2, with 8 bases identical to TRBD1. V shed 4 bases, J shed 5 bases, and the junction held 6 bases outside the gene matches. Germline-derived CDR1 and CDR2 are LNHDA and SQIVND (reference sequence). The CDR3 sequence is 14 residues long. The CDR3: CASSTRGQGYGYTF. For the CDR3, the DNA is TGTGCCAGTAGTACACGCGGACAGGGTTATGGCTACACCTTC.

The rearrangement links TRBV29-1 to TRBJ2-7; possible D gene TRBD1, 5 bases. V was cut by 4 bases and J by 7 bases, with 11 bases left in between. Germline CDR1 is SQVTM and CDR2 is ANQGSEA. This CDR3 spans 11 amino acids. The CDR3 DNA reads as TGCAGCGTTGTTACTCAGGGAGAGCAGTACTTC. As protein: CSVVTQGEQYF.

V is TRBV19 and J is TRBJ1-1, with TRBD1 as a possible D gene (6 bases). V lost 5 bases to trimming and J lost 3 bases, with 16 bases between them. In germline, CDR1 is LNHDA, CDR2 SQIVND (reference sequence). The CDR3 is 15 residues long. CDR3 sequence reads: CASSVNPGADTEAFF. The CDR3 coding sequence is TGTGCCAGTAGTGTTAATCCAGGGGCTGACACTGAAGCTTTCTTT. The complete variable domain, with remaining parts taken from reference TRBV19 and TRBJ1-1, reads DGGITQSPKYLFRKEGQNVTLSCEQNLNHDAMYWYRQDPGQGLRLIYYSQIVNDFQKGDIAEGYSVSREKKESFPLTVTSAQKNPTAFYLCASSVNPGADTEAFFGQGTRLTVV.

The gene calls are TRBV28 and TRBJ1-1; 8 bases are shared with TRBD1. Germline V lookup: CDR1 MDHEN, CDR2 SYDVKM. V lost 8 bases, J lost 4 bases, and 6 bases stayed unmatched. The CDR3 runs 13 residues. CDR3 sequence: CASGSGGSTEAFF. The CDR3 nucleotides read TGTGCCAGCGGGTCAGGGGGCAGCACTGAAGCTTTCTTT.

This clone was recorded a few times. This chain joins TRBV6-1 and TRBJ1-5; D call uncertain. Germline CDR1 MNHNS, CDR2 SASEGT. The germline V and J ends were trimmed by 3 bases and 2 bases, with 11 bases remaining between them. This CDR3 is built from 15 residues. CDR3 in amino acids: CASSDARRGNQPQHF. The CDR3, as DNA: TGTGCCAGCAGTGATGCCAGGAGGGGCAATCAGCCCCAGCATTTT.

There are a few counts of this clone. Here the CDR3 DNA reads TGTGCCAGCAGCGCGGGACAGGGCGACGAAAAACTGTTTTTT. Residues: CASSAGQGDEKLFF. The V and J genes are TRBV9 and TRBJ1-4; 9 bases agree with TRBD1. This CDR3 comprises 14 residues. With V trimmed by 3 bases and J by 8 bases, 5 bases remained unmatched. CDR1 is SGDLS, CDR2 YYNGEE, per germline. Variable domain in full (rest from reference TRBV9 and TRBJ1-4): DSGVTQTPKHLITATGQRVTLRCSPRSGDLSVYWYQQSLDQGLQFLIQYYNGEERAKGNILERFSAQQFPDLHSELNLSSLELGDSALYFCASSAGQGDEKLFFGSGTQLSVL.

The chain employs TRBV7-6 and TRBJ2-7, with 10 bases identical to TRBD2. The CDR3 runs to 21 residues. The junction had 20 bases not matched to a gene; V was cut back by 2 bases and J by 1 base. Germline V gene data show CDR1 as SGHVS and CDR2 as FNYEAQ. The CDR3 coding sequence is TGTGCCAGCAGCTTACATCGAGCGGGGCTAGCGGGAGTCCCTCAATCCTACGAGCAGTACTTC. This sequence encodes CASSLHRAGLAGVPQSYEQYF.

This chain uses TRBV5-1 with TRBJ1-2, with TRBD1 identical over 11 bases. The V and J ends lost 4 bases and 10 bases, in that order; junction bases with no gene match: 6. The CDR3 spans 13 residues. CDR1 is SGHRS and CDR2 is YFSETQ in the germline V gene. For the CDR3, the DNA is TGCGCCAGCAGCATGGACAGGGGGCCCGACTACACCTTC. Protein sequence: CASSMDRGPDYTF.

V usage is TRBV7-2 and J usage is TRBJ2-1; D is uncertain. The CDR3 is made up of 12 amino acids. Germline V lookup: CDR1 SGHTA, CDR2 FQGNSA. Trimming shortened V by 3 bases and J by 3 bases, and 3 bases separated the two germline ends. As DNA, the CDR3 is TGTGCCAGCAGCTTCAACTACAATGAGCAGTTCTTC. It encodes CASSFNYNEQFF.